This entry features one T cell receptor (beta chain) sequence. The sample comes from a study of blood T cell repertoires in COVID-19. Study in general: The United States, Italy and Spain were the sources of the acute and convalescent COVID-19 samples. T cells, B-cell-depleted T cells, or PBMCs provided the cDNA or gDNA that served as material.

Per germline, CDR1 GTSNPN and CDR2 SVGIG (reference sequence). The CDR3 runs to 16 residues. V was pared by 1 base and J by 2 bases, with 7 bases of the junction left unmatched. One Seattle source followed patients from active infection through their disease course. Original handling: Nucleated cell number was recorded as an estimate derived from reference gene primer amplification. Assay: immunoSEQ multiplex PCR; the TCRdb copy retains only in-frame clones and omits some. The V and J calls and clone size were taken over from that table, and D and trimming were inferred from the DNA. The sample yields about 340,000 clones, about nine tenths seen once.

Specimen: peripheral blood. The sequence was collected from a woman aged 45-65 years with COVID-19, enrolled during active disease. The chain combines TRBV30 with TRBJ2-1, with 8 bases aligning to TRBD2. The CDR3 here is CAWSALTSEAYNEQFF. In DNA, the CDR3 is TGTGCCTGGAGTGCCCTGACTAGCGAGGCCTACAATGAGCAGTTCTTC. Complete variable domain (other parts from reference TRBV30 and TRBJ2-1): SQTIHQWPATLVQPVGSPLSLECTVEGTSNPNLYWYRQAAGRGLQLLFYSVGIGQISSEVPQNLSASRPQDRQFILSSKKLLLSDSGFYLCAWSALTSEAYNEQFFGPGTRLTVL.